These 9 T cell receptor beta chains were sequenced from one sample in a study of Ad26.COV2.S vaccination and SARS-CoV-2 variants. Noted treatment: about 20 received Ad26.COV2.S at low or high dose, single or two shots; 5 received placebo; per-sample allocation not given. Collection of samples fell on day 63 after the first vaccine or placebo injection. This table comes from immunoSEQ multiplex PCR, and its TCRdb copy is limited to in-frame clones, with some not included. The data hold a few hundred thousand clones, with 83% observed a single time. The sample here was peripheral blood, taken in a trial of Ad26.COV2.S vaccine versus placebo. These receptor sequences come from a person between 18 and 59 years old who received the Ad26.COV2.S COVID-19 vaccine or a placebo.

The CDR3 nucleotides are TGTGCCAGCAGTGATCAGCGGGGACACACAGATACGCAGTATTTT. Amino acid sequence: CASSDQRGHTDTQYF. V is TRBV6-1 and J is TRBJ2-3; possibly TRBD2 for D (7 bases). V shed 3 bases and J shed 2 bases, with 12 bases lying between them. Germline V CDR1 and CDR2: MNHNS, SASEGT. The CDR3 runs to 15 residues.

The chain combines TRBV5-1 with TRBJ2-1, with D maybe TRBD2 (7 bases). The CDR3 is 16 residues long. V lost 2 bases and J 2 bases, leaving 14 bases between the germline ends. Germline loops: CDR1 SGHRS, CDR2 YFSETQ. Written as DNA, the CDR3 is TGCGCCAGCAGCTTCCACGGGGGGCCCCCCTACAATGAGCAGTTCTTC. Translating gives CASSFHGGPPYNEQFF. The complete variable domain, with remaining parts taken from reference TRBV5-1 and TRBJ2-1, reads KAGVTQTPRYLIKTRGQQVTLSCSPISGHRSVSWYQQTPGQGLQFLFEYFSETQRNKGNFPGRFSGRQFSNSRSEMNVSTLELGDSALYLCASSFHGGPPYNEQFFGPGTRLTVL.

There are a few counts of this clone. The rearrangement links TRBV13 to TRBJ2-7; the D is unclear. Trimming stripped 3 bases from V and 2 bases from J, with 11 bases between. Germline CDR1 PRHDT, CDR2 FYEKMQ (reference sequence). The CDR3 loop spans 14 amino acids. The DNA of the CDR3 is TGTGCCAGCAGCTTCGGTGGCTCGACCTACGAGCAGTACTTC. It codes for CASSFGGSTYEQYF.

J is TRBJ1-1 and V is TRBV6-1; a weak D match, TRBD1 (5 bases). The ends were cut back, 2 bases at V and 4 bases at J, with 8 bases in the middle. CDR1 is MNHNS, CDR2 SASEGT, per germline. The CDR3 loop spans 13 amino acids. The CDR3 region has the DNA TGTGCCAGCAGTGAAATGACAGCCACTGAAGCTTTCTTT. This codes for CASSEMTATEAFF.

CDR3 nucleotides: TGTGCCAGCAGCCGTACGGCCGGGGGAGGGGCGGCCAAAAACATTCAGTACTTC. Translated, it gives CASSRTAGGGAAKNIQYF. V is TRBV7-2 and J is TRBJ2-4; TRBD2 agrees at 7 bases. Trimming took 5 bases from V and 1 from J; bases not matched to a gene: 14. Germline V gene sequence: CDR1 SGHTA, CDR2 FQGNSA. The CDR3 sequence is 18 residues long. Based on the CDR3 plus reference TRBV7-2 and TRBJ2-4, the full variable domain is GAGVSQSPSNKVTEKGKDVELRCDPISGHTALYWYRQSLGQGLEFLIYFQGNSAPDKSGLPSDRFSAERTGGSVSTLTIQRTQQEDSAVYLCASSRTAGGGAAKNIQYFGAGTRLSVL.

The chain links TRBV2 to TRBJ2-7; D remains ambiguous. The CDR3 runs 11 residues. Germline values: CDR1 SNHLY, CDR2 FYNNEI. Trimming took off 8 bases at V and 4 bases at J, with 9 bases between the two ends. The CDR3 coding sequence is TGTGCCAGCCGCCTTTCGTACGAGCAGTACTTC. This gives the protein CASRLSYEQYF.

V and J are TRBV11-2 and TRBJ2-4; D is possibly TRBD1 or TRBD2 (5 bases each). V was pared by 6 bases and J by 6 bases, with 15 bases between. Germline assignment: CDR1 SGHAT and CDR2 FQNNGV. This CDR3 is built from 14 residues. In nucleotides, the CDR3 is TGTGCCAGCAGGGATCCAGGGACCGGAAACATTCAGTACTTC. Its protein is CASRDPGTGNIQYF.

This clone has a handful of counts. The J gene is TRBJ1-6, the V gene TRBV6-6; D call uncertain. V lost 0 bases to trimming and J lost 8 bases, with 11 bases between them. The CDR3 has 15 residues. Germline-derived CDR1 and CDR2 are MNHNY and SVGAGI (reference sequence). As DNA, the CDR3 is TGTGCCAGCAGTTACTCGAACACGTTGGATTCACCCCTCCACTTT. As protein: CASSYSNTLDSPLHF.

The rearrangement joins TRBV7-9 to TRBJ1-1; D unclear. V lost 9 bases and J lost 1, with 9 bases in between. In germline, CDR1 is SEHNR, CDR2 FQNEAQ (reference sequence). The CDR3 has 12 amino acids. The DNA of the CDR3 is TGTGCCAGTTCCGACACGAACACTGAAGCTTTCTTT. It translates to CASSDTNTEAFF.